This T cell receptor (beta chain) was recovered during a study of Ad26.COV2.S vaccination and SARS-CoV-2 variants. The data were produced by immunoSEQ multiplex PCR, yet TCRdb's version contains in-frame clones alone and is incomplete. The sample lists some 460,000 clones; 89% were seen once. Study-wide results and limits: The placebo group had lower spike-specific TCR breadth than the vaccine recipients did.

Treatment reported: about 20 received Ad26.COV2.S at low or high dose, single or two shots; five or six received placebo; per-sample allocation not given. Samples were taken on day 63 after the first vaccine or placebo injection. What was given as vaccine was an Ad26 vector encoding Wuhan-strain SARS-CoV-2 spike. CDR3 length equals 16 residues. CDR1 and CDR2 from the germline V gene are SGDLS and YYNGEE. Trimming cost V 6 bases and J 0 bases, with 13 bases left between them. This clone appeared once. Its antigen is unknown. The sequencing here drew on peripheral blood, taken in a trial of Ad26.COV2.S vaccine versus placebo. This receptor was taken from a person between 18 and 65 years old who received the Ad26.COV2.S COVID-19 vaccine or a placebo. The V call is TRBV9, the J call TRBJ2-6, with unresolved D. The CDR3 coding sequence is TGTGCCAGCACCGTGGCGGCGAGCTCTGGGGCCAACGTCCTGACTTTC. Amino acid sequence: CASTVAASSGANVLTF.